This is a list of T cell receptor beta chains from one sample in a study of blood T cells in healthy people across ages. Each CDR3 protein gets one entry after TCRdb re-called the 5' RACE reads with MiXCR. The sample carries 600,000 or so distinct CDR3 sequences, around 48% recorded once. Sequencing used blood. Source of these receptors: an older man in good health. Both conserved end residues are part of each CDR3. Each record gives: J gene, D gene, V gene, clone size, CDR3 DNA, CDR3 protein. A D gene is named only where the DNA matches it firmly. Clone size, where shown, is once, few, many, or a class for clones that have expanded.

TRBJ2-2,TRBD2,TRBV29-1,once,TGCAGCGTTGTACTAGCGGGGAGGCACGGGGAGCTGTTTTTT,CSVVLAGRHGELFF
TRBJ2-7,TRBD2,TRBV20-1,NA,TGCAGTGCTAGACCTCTTACTAGCGGGACGAACAATGAGCAGTACTTC,CSARPLTSGTNNEQYF
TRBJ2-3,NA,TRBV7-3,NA,TGTGCCAGCAGCTTAATGGGGACTGGGGGCACAGATACGCAGTATTTT,CASSLMGTGGTDTQYF
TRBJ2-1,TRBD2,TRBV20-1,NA,TGCAGTGCTAGAGAACGGACTAGTAACAATGAGCAGTTCTTC,CSARERTSNNEQFF
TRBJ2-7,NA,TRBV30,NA,TGTGCCTGGAGTCGCACCTACGAGCAGTACTTC,CAWSRTYEQYF
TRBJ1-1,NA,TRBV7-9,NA,TGTGCCAGCAGCTTTCCTCCCGGGGGCACTGAAGCTTTCTTT,CASSFPPGGTEAFF
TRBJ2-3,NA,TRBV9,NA,TGTGCCAGCAGCGTACGGACTGGGGGCGATACGCAGTATTTT,CASSVRTGGDTQYF
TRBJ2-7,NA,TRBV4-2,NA,TGTGCCAGCAGCCAAGACAAGGGTGGGGGAAACGAGCAGTACTTC,CASSQDKGGGNEQYF
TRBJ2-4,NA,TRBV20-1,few,TGCAGTGCTAGAGGGGGTGGGCAGGGCAACATTCAGTACTTC,CSARGGGQGNIQYF
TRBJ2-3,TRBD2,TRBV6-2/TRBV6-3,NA,TGTGCCAGCAGCGCACCCGGGAGGGCCGGGGACACAGATACGCAGTATTTT,CASSAPGRAGDTDTQYF
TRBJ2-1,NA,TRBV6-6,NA,TGTGCCAGCAGTCCCCGGACTGGAACCTACAATGAGCAGTTCTTC,CASSPRTGTYNEQFF